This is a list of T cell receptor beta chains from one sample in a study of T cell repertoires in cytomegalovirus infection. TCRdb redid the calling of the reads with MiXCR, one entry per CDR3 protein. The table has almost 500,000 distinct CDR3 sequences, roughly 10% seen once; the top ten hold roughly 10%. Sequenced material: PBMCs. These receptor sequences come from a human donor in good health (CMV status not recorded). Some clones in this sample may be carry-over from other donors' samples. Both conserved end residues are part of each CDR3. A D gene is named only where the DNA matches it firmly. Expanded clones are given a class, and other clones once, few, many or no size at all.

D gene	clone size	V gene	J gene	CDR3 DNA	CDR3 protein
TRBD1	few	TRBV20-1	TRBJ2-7	TGCAGTGCTGAAGTGGGGACAGGGCCTTACGAGCAGTACTTC	CSAEVGTGPYEQYF
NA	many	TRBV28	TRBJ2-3	TGTGCCAGCAGTGTACTAAGGGGGGATACGCAGTATTTT	CASSVLRGDTQYF
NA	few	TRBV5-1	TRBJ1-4	TGCGCCAGCAGCTTAATCTCCAGGGAGAATGAAAAACTGTTTTTT	CASSLISRENEKLFF
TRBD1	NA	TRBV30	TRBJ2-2	TGTGCCTGGAGTACTACATTAGGACAGGGCCTACTGTGGACCGGGGAGCTGTTTTTT	CAWSTTLGQGLLWTGELFF
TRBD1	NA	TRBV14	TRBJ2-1	TGTGCCAGCAGCCGTTCACAGGGGCTGATCTTCGGTGAGCAGTTCTTC	CASSRSQGLIFGEQFF
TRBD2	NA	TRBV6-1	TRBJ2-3	TGTACCAGCAGTCAAACACTAGCGGGGGGCCATACGCAGTATTTT	CTSSQTLAGGHTQYF
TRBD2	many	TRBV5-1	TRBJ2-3	TGCGCCAGCAGCCTACCGGGACTAGCGGGGGACACAGATACGCAGTATTTT	CASSLPGLAGDTDTQYF
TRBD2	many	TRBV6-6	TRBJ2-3	TGTGCCAGCAGCCCCCCGGGACTAGCGGGAGCTGATACGCAGTATTTT	CASSPPGLAGADTQYF
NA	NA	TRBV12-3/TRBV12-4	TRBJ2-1	TGTGCCAGCAGTTTACCCCACCTCGTGGAGCAGTTCTTC	CASSLPHLVEQFF
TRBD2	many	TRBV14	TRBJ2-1	TGTGCCAGCAGCCAAAGTGACCTACGGGAGGGCCTTTACAATGAGCAGTTCTTC	CASSQSDLREGLYNEQFF
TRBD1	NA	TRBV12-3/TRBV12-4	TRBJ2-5	TGTGCCAGCAGGGAATCCGGGACAGGGGGAGAGACCCAGTACTTC	CASRESGTGGETQYF
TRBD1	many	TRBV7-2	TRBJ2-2	TGTGCCAGCAGCCCCGGGACAGGTCGAACAACCGGGGAGCTGTTTTTT	CASSPGTGRTTGELFF
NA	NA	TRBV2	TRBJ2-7	TGTGCCAGTCGAAAGGGGGTGGTCTACGAGCAGTACTTC	CASRKGVVYEQYF
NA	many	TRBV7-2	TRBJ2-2	TGTGCCAGCAGCTTAGCGGGGGGCCAAACCGGGGAGCTGTTTTTT	CASSLAGGQTGELFF
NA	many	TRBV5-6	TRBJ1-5	TGTGCCAGCAGCTCCTTTTGGGGGGGCGGTAGCAATCAGCCCCAGCATTTT	CASSSFWGGGSNQPQHF
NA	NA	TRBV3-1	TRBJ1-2	TGTGCCAGCAGCCCCCGCCGGACGGCTCGAGGCGGCTATGGCTACACCTTC	CASSPRRTARGGYGYTF
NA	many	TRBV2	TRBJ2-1	TGTGCCAGCAGGGGTCTAGAGACTAGGAGGTTGAGGGAGCAGTTCTTC	CASRGLETRRLREQFF
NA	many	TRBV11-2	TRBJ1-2	TGTGCCAGCAGCCCTCTCCGGGACACGGTGTATGGCTACACCTTC	CASSPLRDTVYGYTF
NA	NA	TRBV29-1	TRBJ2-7	TGCAGCGCTTCTCAGGGGCAATCCTACGAGCAGTACTTC	CSASQGQSYEQYF
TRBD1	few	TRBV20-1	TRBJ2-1	TGCAGTGCTACACAGGGGGCTAAGGGGGATGAGCAGTTCTTC	CSATQGAKGDEQFF
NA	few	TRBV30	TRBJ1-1	TGTGCCTGGAGCCCAGAGAGGGGCCGAACTGAAGCTTTCTTT	CAWSPERGRTEAFF
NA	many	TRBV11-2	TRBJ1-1	TGTGCCAGCAGCTTTTTACGGGACCCAATTTTGGCAGCTTTCTTT	CASSFLRDPILAAFF
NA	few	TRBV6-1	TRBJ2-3	TGTGCCACCTCTATAGCGAGTGAGGCAGATACGCAGTATTTT	CATSIASEADTQYF
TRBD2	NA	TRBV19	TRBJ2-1	TGTGCCAGTAGTAGGGGGGTAGCGGGAGAGTGGAAGTTCTTC	CASSRGVAGEWKFF
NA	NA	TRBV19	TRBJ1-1	TGTGCCAGTCGCCTCCGGGGGCCATTTGAAGCTTTCTTT	CASRLRGPFEAFF
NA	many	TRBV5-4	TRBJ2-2	TGTGCCAGCAGCTCGGTCGGGTGGGGTCGCCCGAACACCGGGGAGCTGTTTTTT	CASSSVGWGRPNTGELFF
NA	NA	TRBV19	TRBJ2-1	TGTGCCAGTAGTTCAGGAAGCAGGGGACAGTTCTTC	CASSSGSRGQFF
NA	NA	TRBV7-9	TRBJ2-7	TGTGCCAGCAGCTCCGCAGCCATCAAGAAGGGGGACGGTAGCTACGAGCAGTACTTC	CASSSAAIKKGDGSYEQYF
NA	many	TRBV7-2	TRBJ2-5	TGTGCCAGCAGCTTAGCGCCCGGGGAGACCCAGTACTTC	CASSLAPGETQYF
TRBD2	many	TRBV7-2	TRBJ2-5	TGTGCCAGCAGCATTGGGACTAGCGGGGGGGGAGGAGAGACCCAGTACTTC	CASSIGTSGGGGETQYF
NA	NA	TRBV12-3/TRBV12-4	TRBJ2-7	TGTGCCAGCAGCCATACTCCCAGGTGCTACGAGCAGTACTTC	CASSHTPRCYEQYF
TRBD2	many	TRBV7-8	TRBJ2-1	TGTGCCAGCAGCTCAGGACTAGCGGGGGTCTGGGAGCAGTTCTTC	CASSSGLAGVWEQFF
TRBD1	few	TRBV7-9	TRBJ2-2	TGTGCCAGCACCCGACAGGGTGACACCGGGGAGCTGTTTTTT	CASTRQGDTGELFF
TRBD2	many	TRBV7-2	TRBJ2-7	TGTGCCAGCAGGCCGACCGGGACTAGCGGGGTCTACGAGCAGTACTTC	CASRPTGTSGVYEQYF
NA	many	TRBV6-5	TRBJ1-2	TGTGCCACCTACAGGTCTGCGCACTATGGCTACACCTTC	CATYRSAHYGYTF
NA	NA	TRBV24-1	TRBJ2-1	TGTGCCACCAGTGATTTTGAGAGTCGGTCCTACAATGAGCAGTTCTTC	CATSDFESRSYNEQFF
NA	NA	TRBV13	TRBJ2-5	TGTGCCAGCAGAATAGGACTCGACGGGACCCAGTACTTC	CASRIGLDGTQYF
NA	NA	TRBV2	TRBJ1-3	TGTGCCAGCAGGGCCCCGGGAGCAAGAAACACCATATATTTT	CASRAPGARNTIYF
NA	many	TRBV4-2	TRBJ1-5	TGTGCCAGCAGTACGGGGAGGGGGGGCGCACAGCCCCAGCATTTT	CASSTGRGGAQPQHF
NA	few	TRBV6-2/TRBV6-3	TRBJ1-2	TGTGCCAGCAGTATCGACAAGTCCCCTGGCTACACCTTC	CASSIDKSPGYTF
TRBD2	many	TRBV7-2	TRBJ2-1	TGTGCCAGCAGCTTAGCCCAGGGACTACCGTACAATGAGCAGTTCTTC	CASSLAQGLPYNEQFF
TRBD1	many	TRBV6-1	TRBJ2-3	TGTGCCACCCAGGGGGTAGATACGCAGTATTTT	CATQGVDTQYF
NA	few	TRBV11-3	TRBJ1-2	TGTGCCAGCAGCTTGAAGGGAAACTATGGCTACACCTTC	CASSLKGNYGYTF
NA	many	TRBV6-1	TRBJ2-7	TGTGCCAGCACACCTCGGACAGAAGCCTACGAGCAGTACTTC	CASTPRTEAYEQYF
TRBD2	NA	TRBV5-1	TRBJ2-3	TGCGCCAGCAGCTTGACTAGCGGGAGTCGGACAGATACGCAGTATTTT	CASSLTSGSRTDTQYF